In this sample, the clone carrying this TCR beta chain turned up once. No antigen is known for it. Execution of the assay was at deep level. Sequencing was performed with immunoSEQ multiplex PCR; in TCRdb, only in-frame clones are kept and a portion is missing. The sample has around 2.3 million clones, roughly 95% seen once. These data originate in a study of shared clonotypes between healthy human individuals. Study observations and caveats: Compared with clonotypes that all four donors shared, non-shared clonotypes had lower generation probabilities.

This CDR3 is built from 16 residues. Trimming left V 4 bases short and J 1 base short, with 15 bases between. Germline loops: CDR1 SGHRS, CDR2 YFSETQ. The J gene is TRBJ1-3, the V gene TRBV5-1; D call uncertain. The sequenced sample consisted of naive CD4+ T cells sorted from blood. Subset here: CD45RA+ positively selected. The sequence was obtained from a man between 18 and 29 years old in good health. The CDR3 reads CASSHRNGLSGNTIYF. Here the CDR3 DNA reads TGCGCCAGCAGCCATAGAAATGGGTTATCTGGAAACACCATATATTTT.